These 9 T cell receptor beta chains share one sample of origin, sequenced in a study of T cell repertoires in cytomegalovirus infection. Via MiXCR, TCRdb re-called the reads, giving one row per CDR3 protein. The table includes around 430,000 distinct CDR3 sequences, about 42% detected once. These receptors have no identified antigens. The source was cultured PBMCs, collected from culture after CMV antigen stimulation. The receptors come from a human donor in good health (CMV status not recorded). Some clones in this sample may be carry-over from other donors' samples.

This clonotype has a single count. The V and J genes are TRBV18 and TRBJ2-3, with 8 nucleotides matching TRBD1. The CDR3 sequence is 16 residues long. Per germline, CDR1 KGHSH and CDR2 LQKENI. Losses at the gene ends were 1 base for V and 6 bases for J; bases not matched to a gene: 9. The CDR3 nucleotides are TGTGCCAGCTCACCACTTGGCAGGGGGCTAGGTGATACGCAGTATTTT. It codes for CASSPLGRGLGDTQYF.

The chain recombines TRBV20-1 with TRBJ1-1, with a tentative D call TRBD1 (5 bases). The CDR3 totals 13 residues. Germline lookup yields CDR1 DFQATT and CDR2 SNEGSKA (reference sequence). V was shortened by 4 bases and J by 1 base, with 10 bases between the two germline ends. CDR3 in DNA: TGCAGTGCTATACAGGACCGGAACACTGAAGCTTTCTTT. The encoded protein is CSAIQDRNTEAFF.

This clonotype was recorded once. This sequence joins TRBV6-5 and TRBJ2-1; TRBD1 agrees at 7 bases. Per the germline V gene, CDR1 is MNHEY and CDR2 is SVGAGI. J lost 3 bases, V lost 5 bases, and 7 bases had no gene match. This CDR3 is 15 amino acids long. The CDR3 DNA reads TGTGCCAGCAGTCGATCCGGGACAGTCTACAATGAGCAGTTCTTC. Translation gives CASSRSGTVYNEQFF.

The chain has TRBV11-2 and TRBJ2-7; TRBD1 might be the D (6 bases). This CDR3 has 14 amino acids. CDR1 and CDR2 from the germline V gene are SGHAT and FQNNGV. The V and J ends lost 1 base and 8 bases respectively, with 15 bases between them. In DNA form, the CDR3 reads TGTGCCAGCAGCTTAGCATGGACAGCCCCGAAGCAGTACTTC. It codes for CASSLAWTAPKQYF.

The chain employs TRBV11-2 and TRBJ2-7; D unresolved. CDR3 length: 15 amino acids. Trimming pared 0 bases from V and 2 bases from J, leaving 11 bases between. Germline V gives CDR1 SGHAT, CDR2 FQNNGV. CDR3 in DNA: TGTGCCAGCAGCTTAGATCCGGGCGACACCTACGAGCAGTACTTC. It encodes CASSLDPGDTYEQYF.

V is TRBV7-2 and J is TRBJ2-3, with 13 bases that match TRBD2. Trimming cost V 3 bases and J 2 bases; bases outside gene matches: 2. The CDR3 is 16 amino acids. Looked up from germline, CDR1 is SGHTA and CDR2 is FQGNSA. CDR3 in amino acids: CASSFGLAGATDTQYF. As DNA, the CDR3 is TGTGCCAGCAGCTTCGGACTAGCGGGGGCCACAGATACGCAGTATTTT.

This sequence joins TRBV4-2 and TRBJ2-7, with 10 nucleotides matching TRBD2. Germline V lookup: CDR1 LGHNA, CDR2 YNFKEQ. Unmatched junction bases numbered 9, after V lost 2 bases and J lost 2 bases. This CDR3 is built from 17 residues. The CDR3 is CASSQPRTSGGAYEQYF. CDR3 sequence (DNA): TGTGCCAGCAGCCAACCAAGGACCAGCGGGGGGGCCTACGAGCAGTACTTC.

This clonotype was detected only a few times. This chain links TRBV7-2 with TRBJ1-1, with 9 bases lining up with TRBD1. The CDR3 is made up of 13 amino acids. The V segment lost 5 bases and the J segment 6 bases; nucleotides outside the gene matches: 4. Germline loops: CDR1 SGHTA, CDR2 FQGNSA. In DNA, the CDR3 is TGTGCCAGCAGCCAACGGACAGGGGCTGAAGCTTTCTTT. Protein product: CASSQRTGAEAFF. The variable domain in full, completed from reference TRBV7-2 and TRBJ1-1, reads GAGVSQSPSNKVTEKGKDVELRCDPISGHTALYWYRQSLGQGLEFLIYFQGNSAPDKSGLPSDRFSAERTGGSVSTLTIQRTQQEDSAVYLCASSQRTGAEAFFGQGTRLTVV.

This clonotype has more than one count but fewer than ten. The chain links TRBV7-9 to TRBJ2-3; TRBD1 matches 8 bases. CDR1 and CDR2 from the germline V gene are SEHNR and FQNEAQ (reference sequence). Germline trimming cut 5 bases from V and 5 bases from J; bases unmatched to any gene: 24. The CDR3 contains 20 residues. This chain's CDR3 is CASSPTEGTGSPYQQDTQYF. The CDR3 coding sequence is TGTGCCAGCAGCCCCACGGAGGGGACAGGTTCTCCTTACCAACAAGATACGCAGTATTTT.